Below, 5 T cell receptor beta chains from the same sample are listed, as sequenced in a study of cytomegalovirus exposure and HLA in healthy donors (dated by TCRdb to 2017 to 2019). Library prep was done by the immunoSEQ multiplex PCR assay. For the multiplex PCR, a mixture combining 60 forward primers for TCR Vbeta segments and 13 reverse primers for TCR Jbeta segments was used. Here the immuneACCESS table is served through TCRdb, limited to in-frame sequences with V and J called. Missing clones are a known gap in these copies; in checked studies unresolved V genes cover under half, and the rest lacks a known reason. The sample contains approximately 100,000 clones, approximately 80% of them found a single time. The top ten clones comprise approximately 9.9% of the sample. Material: PBMCs. All receptors derive from a man between 35 and 55 years old in good health and CMV-seropositive.

This clone was recorded only once. The J gene is TRBJ2-3, the V gene TRBV28; 9 positions match TRBD2. Germline values: CDR1 MDHEN, CDR2 SYDVKM. This CDR3 comprises 14 residues. Trimming took 6 bases from V and 7 from J; bases not matched to a gene: 8. The CDR3 nucleotides are TGTGCCAGCAGCTTAGCGGGGGACCCCCATACGCAGTATTTT. Protein sequence: CASSLAGDPHTQYF.

The rearrangement joins TRBV29-1 to TRBJ2-5; 8 bases align to TRBD2. From germline, CDR1 is SQVTM and CDR2 ANQGSEA. There are 12 residues in the CDR3. With V trimmed by 5 bases and J by 5 bases, 4 bases remained unmatched. CDR3 sequence (DNA): TGCAGCGTTCGGGGGGGAGATGAGACCCAGTACTTC. Translation: CSVRGGDETQYF.

This rearrangement joins TRBV7-2 to TRBJ2-7; the D gene is possibly TRBD1 (6 bases). V lost 8 bases and J lost 0, with 8 bases in between. The CDR3 is 12 residues long. The V gene's germline CDR1 is SGHTA and CDR2 FQGNSA. The CDR3 spells CASVGGSYEQYF. In nucleotides, the CDR3 is TGTGCCAGCGTAGGGGGCTCCTACGAGCAGTACTTC.

The V call is TRBV7-2, the J call TRBJ1-1; tentative D call: TRBD1 (5 bases). This CDR3 spans 15 amino acids. Germline values: CDR1 SGHTA, CDR2 FQGNSA. V was clipped by 1 base and J by 3 bases, with 12 bases between them. CDR3 DNA sequence: TGTGCCAGCAGCTTAGTCGGGGGGGGTCACACTGAAGCTTTCTTT. The encoded protein is CASSLVGGGHTEAFF.

This chain uses TRBV6-1 with TRBJ2-3; TRBD2 might be the D (5 bases). V lost 0 bases, J lost 3 bases, and 7 bases lay in between. The CDR3 is 14 residues long. Germline loops: CDR1 MNHNS, CDR2 SASEGT. The CDR3 DNA is TGTGCCAGCAGTGAAGCCGGCGGGACAGATACGCAGTATTTT. Encoded protein: CASSEAGGTDTQYF.